A single sample is the source of the 12 T cell receptor beta chains below, sequenced in a study of PD-1 blockade in classical Hodgkin lymphoma (TCRdb year 2020). Library prep was done by the immunoSEQ multiplex PCR assay. The table was pulled from immuneACCESS by TCRdb, which kept in-frame rearrangements only. Such tables lose some clones; where checked, under half of the loss comes from unresolved V genes, and the rest has no known cause. Across this sample there are approximately 28,000 clones, with roughly four fifths seen only once. The ten most abundant clones make up around 0.56% of the sample. The time point label on this specimen signifies: cycle 4 day 1 (C4D1), after five to seven weeks of nivolumab. Relapse after autologous stem cell transplantation had occurred in all trial patients, and cohorts A, B and C were distinguished by prior brentuximab vedotin exposure. Using a Miltenyi CD4+ T cell isolation kit, CD4+ T cells were purified from thawed PBMCs through magnetic negative selection.

The sequencing used CD4+ T cells from blood, collected before the fourth cycle of nivolumab. These receptor sequences come from a human donor with classical Hodgkin lymphoma.

The chain recombines TRBV4-2 with TRBJ2-7; D gene uncertain. V was clipped by 3 bases and J by 3 bases, with 6 bases between them. The germline V gene encodes CDR1 LGHNA and CDR2 YNFKEQ. The CDR3 covers 12 residues. CDR3 coding DNA: TGTGCCAGCAGCCAGGACCGCTACGAGCAGTACTTC. Encoded protein: CASSQDRYEQYF.

This sequence joins TRBV10-3 and TRBJ2-5; D is unresolved. The germline CDR1 and CDR2 sequences are ENHRY and SYGVKD. The CDR3 runs 13 residues. The V end was cut by 1 base, the J end by 2 bases, with 5 bases between. CDR3 residues: CAISEFSQETQYF. CDR3 nucleotide sequence: TGTGCCATCAGTGAGTTTTCACAAGAGACCCAGTACTTC.

This clone has just a few counts. This chain connects TRBV4-1 to TRBJ1-6; weak D call: TRBD1 (5 bases). This CDR3 spans 15 amino acids. V was trimmed by 5 bases and J by 1 base, leaving 9 bases between them. Germline CDR1 and CDR2: MGHRA and YSYEKL. In DNA, the CDR3 is TGCGCCAGCAGCGCAGGGAGTTCCTATAATTCACCCCTCCACTTT. It encodes CASSAGSSYNSPLHF.

The rearrangement links TRBV4-1 to TRBJ1-3; 9 nucleotides align to TRBD1. This CDR3 is built from 20 residues. V lost 1 base, J lost 1 base, and 14 bases stayed unmatched. Germline lookup yields CDR1 MGHRA and CDR2 YSYEKL. CDR3 sequence (DNA): TGCGCCAGCAGCCAAGCGGGGACAGGGCTTCGTGTTGGGTCTGGAAACACCATATATTTT. As protein: CASSQAGTGLRVGSGNTIYF.

The chain employs TRBV6-6 and TRBJ2-5; 7 bases map to TRBD1. CDR3 length equals 13 residues. The V gene end was trimmed by 6 bases and the J gene end by 5 bases; junction bases not matched to a gene: 6. The germline gives CDR1 MNHNY, CDR2 SVGAGI (reference sequence). CDR3 residues: CASRRQGRETQYF. CDR3 DNA: TGTGCCAGCAGGCGACAGGGACGGGAGACCCAGTACTTC.

The genes are TRBV5-1 and TRBJ1-1; 9 bases are shared with TRBD1. The V segment lost 4 bases and the J segment 1 base; nucleotides outside the gene matches: 11. The CDR3 is made up of 17 amino acids. Looked up from germline, CDR1 is SGHRS and CDR2 is YFSETQ. CDR3 region: CASSPTGGRGRNTEAFF. For the CDR3, the DNA is TGCGCCAGCAGCCCTACAGGGGGCAGGGGACGGAACACTGAAGCTTTCTTT.

This clone appeared a single time. V gene TRBV4-2 combines with J gene TRBJ2-2; a possible D gene is TRBD2 (6 bases). The CDR3 is 15 residues long. Per the germline V gene, CDR1 is LGHNA and CDR2 is YNFKEQ. The V gene lost 1 base and the J gene lost 4 bases, with 10 bases spanning the gap. The CDR3 is CASSQVGSGTGELFF. The DNA for the CDR3 is TGTGCCAGCAGCCAAGTTGGTAGCGGCACCGGGGAGCTGTTTTTT.

CDR3 coding DNA: TGTGCCAGCAGCGTAGGACCTGAGGGGGGCTCTGAAGCTTTCTTT. This encodes CASSVGPEGGSEAFF. This chain joins TRBV9 and TRBJ1-1; tentative D call: TRBD1 (6 bases). The CDR3 loop spans 15 amino acids. Looked up from germline, CDR1 is SGDLS and CDR2 is YYNGEE. V was shortened by 0 bases and J by 6 bases, with 15 bases between the two germline ends.

The rearrangement links TRBV10-3 to TRBJ1-4; D perhaps matches TRBD1 (5 bases). V lost 4 bases and J 8 bases, leaving 17 bases between the germline ends. CDR3 length: 15 amino acids. Germline-derived CDR1 and CDR2 are ENHRY and SYGVKD. CDR3 in DNA: TGTGCCATCAGTGGCGGTGGGGGGGAGGACGAAAAACTGTTTTTT. It translates to CAISGGGGEDEKLFF.

The sample holds one count of this clone. V gene TRBV28 combines with J gene TRBJ2-7; TRBD1 matches at 10 bases. This CDR3 spans 15 amino acids. Germline lookup yields CDR1 MDHEN and CDR2 SYDVKM. The V and J ends lost 5 bases and 4 bases, in that order; junction bases with no gene match: 8. The CDR3 DNA sequence: TGTGCCAGCAGTCCCCGACAGGGGGCTGTTTACGAGCAGTACTTC. Amino acids: CASSPRQGAVYEQYF.

This clone has only one observation. The rearrangement joins TRBV7-4 to TRBJ1-4; D remains ambiguous. Per germline, CDR1 SGHVT and CDR2 SQSDAQ. The V gene lost 2 bases and the J gene lost 4 bases, with 11 bases spanning the gap. The CDR3 totals 15 residues. CDR3 residues: CASSLWTVNNEKLFF. The CDR3 region has the DNA TGTGCCAGCAGCTTATGGACGGTTAATAATGAAAAACTGTTTTTT.

The V and J genes are TRBV29-1 and TRBJ1-1; 9 bases are a match to TRBD1. V lost 5 bases and J lost 1; bases outside the gene matches: 2. This CDR3 region has 13 residues. The germline gives CDR1 SQVTM, CDR2 ANQGSEA. This CDR3 reads CSVQDRGNTEAFF. DNA for the CDR3: TGCAGCGTTCAGGACAGGGGGAACACTGAAGCTTTCTTT.